This TCR beta chain was identified in a study of beta chain features in type 1 diabetes. Study summary: The patients were much like the healthy donors in age, gender and cell yields. Researchers looked at some 110 million sorted cells across all samples.

This clone was seen a few times. Antigen specificity is unknown. Other DNA sequences within the sample encode an identical CDR3. Expressed TCRB transcripts were sequenced because the isolated RNA had all been reverse transcribed beforehand. It was found that naive, central memory and regulatory T cell samples averaged around 3.8 million reads. The data were produced by immunoSEQ multiplex PCR, yet TCRdb's version contains in-frame clones alone and is incomplete. Of 630,000 or so clones in the sample, 11% to 15% were seen once. Sorted populations all exceeded 95% purity. This CDR3 contains 13 residues. Germline-derived CDR1 and CDR2 are GTSNPN and SVGIG (reference sequence). The ends were cut back, 0 bases at V and 1 base at J, with 6 bases in the middle. General study findings and limits: Type 1 diabetes patients had TCRB CDR3s that were shorter (moderately but significantly so) in all four CD4+ subsets.

Sequencing input: naive CD4+ T cells from blood. The chain recombines TRBV30 with TRBJ1-1; D not certain. The sequence came from a man aged 18 to 30 with type 1 diabetes. In DNA form, the CDR3 reads TGTGCCTGGAGTGTCGGGCAGAACACTGAAGCTTTCTTT. The encoded protein is CAWSVGQNTEAFF.